The source of this T cell receptor (beta chain) is a study of blood T cell repertoires in COVID-19 (dated by TCRdb to the early 2020s). Regarding the complete study: Samples covering the acute and convalescent phases of COVID-19 were provided by collaborators in the United States, Italy and Spain. The material from the prospective study consisted of cDNA or gDNA derived from T cells, B-cell-depleted T cells, or PBMCs. Deeply sampled blood TCRbeta repertoires from subjects exposed to, actively infected with, or recovered from COVID-19 were included in the dataset. The repertoires were made available in a free public database intended to serve as a resource for research on the immune response to SARS-CoV-2. Samples came from the ongoing ImmuneRACE study (first 160 participants) plus 1,254 subjects from 6 global collaborators. Nearly every sample came with metadata listing a de-identified subject ID, COVID-19 status, age in years and sex. Where HLA class I and class II types were available, the types were taken from metadata supplied by the sample provider, not from assay-based typing.

The paper's findings and limits, for the study overall: The amount of clinical and demographic metadata varied by source and participant and was provided uncurated.

Participants in the prospective study were enrolled through a virtual design, were aged about 18 to 89 years, and lived in 24 United States geographic areas. Cohort assignment in the prospective study relied on participant-reported clinical history from a screening survey and a study questionnaire. Each participant in the prospective study had whole blood, serum and a nasopharyngeal or oropharyngeal swab collected by mobile phlebotomists. Prospective study participants could optionally give additional blood draws and questionnaires over a roughly two-month period. Blood samples from the prospective study were shipped frozen or at room temperature prior to DNA extraction. TCRbeta CDR3 regions were amplified from genomic DNA by means of the immunoSEQ Assay, a bias-controlled multiplex PCR. The authors' pipeline ran thus. Within the assay, amplification of reference gene primers was used to estimate how many nucleated cells each sample contained. Sequence reads were collapsed and filtered to measure the absolute abundance of every unique TCRbeta CDR3 rearrangement. Productive Simpson clonality was computed per sample as the square root of Simpson's diversity index over productive rearrangements. TCRdb re-hosts the immuneACCESS table, in-frame sequences only. Its copies lack some clones; in the studies checked, an unresolved V gene accounts for under half of them, and the cause for the rest is not known. That table is the source of V, J and clone size, and D and trimming were worked out from the DNA. Within this sample are approximately 230,000 clones, with about 90% of them counted one time only. The ten largest clones capture roughly 14% of the sample.

Of note for this clone: What antigen it recognizes has not been identified. Qualities for individual bases were not recorded, and no much larger clone is one base off.

After removal of 3 bases from V and 4 bases from J, the junction retains 7 bases not matched to a gene. Its CDR3 holds 15 amino acids, cysteine through phenylalanine. Solely the CDR3 DNA is kept, with 45 bases framed from the first base. Per the germline V gene, SGHAT is the CDR1 and FQNNGV is the CDR2. The rearrangement combines TRBV11-2 with TRBJ2-7; 9 middle bases align to TRBD1. The receptor comes from a woman aged 45-65 years with acute COVID-19. Sequencing was carried out using PBMCs or T cells enriched from blood (not recorded which). The CDR3 region: CASSFQQGASYEQYF. The DNA reads as follows: TGTGCCAGCAGCTTCCAACAGGGGGCCTCGTACGAGCAGTACTTC.